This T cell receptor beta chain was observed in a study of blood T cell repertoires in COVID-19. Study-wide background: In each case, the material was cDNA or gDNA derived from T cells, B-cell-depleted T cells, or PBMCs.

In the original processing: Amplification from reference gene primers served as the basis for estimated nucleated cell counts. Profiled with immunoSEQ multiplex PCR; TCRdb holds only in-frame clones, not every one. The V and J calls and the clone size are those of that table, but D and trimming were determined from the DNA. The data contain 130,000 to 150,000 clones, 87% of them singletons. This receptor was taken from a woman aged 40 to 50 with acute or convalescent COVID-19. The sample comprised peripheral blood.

This CDR3 reads CASSAGTGNMGATEAFF. The CDR3 region has the DNA TGTGCCAGCAGCGCGGGGACAGGGAATATGGGCGCCACTGAAGCTTTCTTT. The V and J genes are TRBV7-2 and TRBJ1-1; 9 nucleotides align to TRBD1. This CDR3 spans 17 amino acids. The V gene end was trimmed by 5 bases and the J gene end by 4 bases; junction bases not matched to a gene: 14. Germline V lookup: CDR1 SGHTA, CDR2 FQGNSA.